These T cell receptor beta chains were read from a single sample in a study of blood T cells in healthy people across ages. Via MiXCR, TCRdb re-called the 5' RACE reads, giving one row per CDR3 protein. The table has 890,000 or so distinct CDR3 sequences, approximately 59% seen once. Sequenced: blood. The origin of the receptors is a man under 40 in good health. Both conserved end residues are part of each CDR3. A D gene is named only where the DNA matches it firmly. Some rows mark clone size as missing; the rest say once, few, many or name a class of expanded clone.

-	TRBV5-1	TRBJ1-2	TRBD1	CASSPRGQGASGYTF	TGCGCCAGCAGCCCAAGGGGACAGGGGGCCTCTGGCTACACCTTC
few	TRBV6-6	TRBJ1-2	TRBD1	CASSYGQGADYGYTF	TGTGCCAGCAGTTACGGACAGGGGGCTGACTATGGCTACACCTTC
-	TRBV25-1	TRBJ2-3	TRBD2	CASSEPGLGDTQYF	TGTGCCAGCAGTGAACCGGGACTAGGGGATACGCAGTATTTT
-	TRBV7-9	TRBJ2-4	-	CAAGTSYIRDKNIQYF	TGTGCCGCCGGGACCTCTTATATTCGAGACAAAAACATTCAGTACTTC
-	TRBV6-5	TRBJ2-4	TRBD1	CASRDSQGAVAKNIQYF	TGTGCCAGCAGAGACTCCCAGGGGGCGGTAGCCAAAAACATTCAGTACTTC
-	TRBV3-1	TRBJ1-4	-	CASSQPYDGEKLFF	TGTGCCAGCAGCCAACCCTATGACGGGGAAAAACTGTTTTTT
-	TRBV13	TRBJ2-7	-	CASSPRTESYEQYF	TGTGCCAGCAGCCCCCGGACGGAATCCTACGAGCAGTACTTC
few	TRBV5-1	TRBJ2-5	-	CASSSPVGEETQYF	TGCGCCAGCAGCTCCCCCGTCGGTGAAGAGACCCAGTACTTC
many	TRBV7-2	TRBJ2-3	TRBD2	CASSPTSGGADTQYF	TGTGCCAGCAGCCCGACTAGCGGGGGGGCAGATACGCAGTATTTT
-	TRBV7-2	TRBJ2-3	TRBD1	CASSWDRAPDTQYF	TGTGCCAGCAGCTGGGACAGGGCCCCAGATACGCAGTATTTT
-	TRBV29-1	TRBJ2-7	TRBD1	CSVVGTAAYEQYF	TGCAGCGTTGTTGGGACAGCGGCCTACGAGCAGTACTTC
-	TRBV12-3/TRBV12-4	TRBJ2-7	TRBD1	CASSTTGTGVFYEQYF	TGTGCCAGCAGCACCACCGGGACAGGTGTTTTTTACGAGCAGTACTTC
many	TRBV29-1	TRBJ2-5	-	CSVCLGGRVETQYF	TGCAGCGTCTGCCTCGGGGGCCGGGTGGAGACCCAGTACTTC
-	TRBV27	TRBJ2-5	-	CASRPLGEETQYF	TGTGCCAGCAGGCCTTTGGGCGAAGAGACCCAGTACTTC
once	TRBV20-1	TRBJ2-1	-	CSAAGARDEQFF	TGCAGTGCTGCCGGGGCGAGGGATGAGCAGTTCTTC
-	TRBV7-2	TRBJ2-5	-	CASSLGGTPRDQYF	TGTGCCAGCAGCTTAGGAGGGACACCCCGGGACCAGTACTTC
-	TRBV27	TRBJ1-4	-	CASSFKGQDYGLGEKLFF	TGTGCCAGCAGTTTCAAGGGCCAGGATTATGGTTTGGGGGAAAAACTGTTTTTT
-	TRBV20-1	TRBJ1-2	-	CSARVGQGSYTF	TGCAGTGCTAGAGTGGGGCAGGGGAGCTACACCTTC
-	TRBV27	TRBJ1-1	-	CASSLQGAYTEAFF	TGTGCCAGCAGTTTACAAGGGGCTTACACTGAAGCTTTCTTT
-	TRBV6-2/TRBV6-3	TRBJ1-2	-	CASGSRTVGYGYTF	TGTGCCAGCGGTTCCAGGACAGTCGGCTATGGCTACACCTTC